The 23 T cell receptor beta chains reported below all come from one sample, sequenced in a study of healthy donors' naive CD4 and CD8 T cells. TCR libraries were built from about 500 ng of total RNA by linear amplification. In TCRdb, the reads were re-called with MiXCR into one record per CDR3 protein. The sample has roughly 200,000 distinct CDR3 sequences, around 70% seen once. Sequencing was carried out using naive CD4+ and CD8+ T cells sorted from blood, pooled from several donors. The receptors originated from a pool of human donors in good health; the sample pools cells from several healthy donors.

This clonotype appeared a few times. The chain links TRBV18 to TRBJ2-7; D might be TRBD1 or TRBD2, each matching 5 bases. CDR1 and CDR2 (germline): KGHSH, LQKENI. The CDR3 runs 15 residues. V lost 0 bases, J lost 0 bases, and 9 bases lay in between. Here the CDR3 DNA reads TGTGCCAGCTCACCACCGGGTGGGGGCTCCTACGAGCAGTACTTC. Protein: CASSPPGGGSYEQYF.

In this sample, this clonotype turned up a few times. CDR3 amino acids: CASMVERQYQETQYF. The DNA of the CDR3 is TGTGCCAGCATGGTAGAGCGGCAGTACCAAGAGACCCAGTACTTC. V gene TRBV6-5 combines with J gene TRBJ2-5; D perhaps matches TRBD2 (5 bases). V was cut by 7 bases and J by 0 bases, with 15 bases left in between. This CDR3 has 15 residues. CDR1 MNHEY and CDR2 SVGAGI come from the germline V gene.

The chain uses TRBV29-1 and TRBJ2-6; D not certain. The CDR3 extends over 13 amino acids. Trimming pared 3 bases from V and 4 bases from J, leaving 7 bases between. Germline-derived CDR1 and CDR2 are SQVTM and ANQGSEA. The CDR3 reads CSVDDTGANVLTF. CDR3 DNA: TGCAGCGTTGACGACACGGGGGCCAACGTCCTGACTTTC.

The CDR3 protein is CAWSVRSRGPINYGYTF. DNA of the CDR3: TGTGCCTGGAGTGTACGGTCCCGGGGCCCAATTAACTATGGCTACACCTTC. The V gene is TRBV30, the J gene TRBJ1-2; maybe TRBD1 (5 bases). Germline lookup yields CDR1 GTSNPN and CDR2 SVGIG (reference sequence). The CDR3 runs to 17 residues. The ends were cut back, 0 bases at V and 1 base at J, with 18 bases in the middle. The complete variable domain, with remaining parts taken from reference TRBV30 and TRBJ1-2, reads SQTIHQWPATLVQPVGSPLSLECTVEGTSNPNLYWYRQAAGRGLQLLFYSVGIGQISSEVPQNLSASRPQDRQFILSSKKLLLSDSGFYLCAWSVRSRGPINYGYTFGSGTRLTVV.

This clonotype was counted once. The chain employs TRBV6-2 or TRBV6-3 and TRBJ1-1; D is ambiguous. The CDR3 loop spans 10 amino acids. The germline V gene has CDR1 MNHEY and CDR2 SVGEGT. Trimming removed 8 bases from V and 4 bases from J, with 5 bases in between. CDR3 sequence: CASGFTEAFF. The CDR3 nucleotides read TGTGCCAGCGGATTCACTGAAGCTTTCTTT.

This chain links TRBV6-5 with TRBJ2-7; the D gene is possibly TRBD1 (5 bases). Trimming took 7 bases from V and 4 from J, leaving 8 bases between them. The CDR3 runs 11 residues. Germline CDR1 MNHEY, CDR2 SVGAGI. The CDR3 DNA is TGTGCCAGCACCAACAGGTACGAGCAGTACTTC. It translates to CASTNRYEQYF.

The chain couples TRBV29-1 to TRBJ2-5; D tentatively reads TRBD1 or TRBD2 (5 bases each). This CDR3 contains 12 residues. Germline-derived CDR1 and CDR2 are SQVTM and ANQGSEA. The V end was cut by 7 bases, the J end by 1 base, with 10 bases between. As DNA, the CDR3 is TGCAGCGCATCCGGGGCCCAAGAGACCCAGTACTTC. Translation gives CSASGAQETQYF.

The chain uses TRBV5-4 and TRBJ2-5, with D unclear. Germline values: CDR1 SGHNT, CDR2 YYREEE (reference sequence). The CDR3 is 19 residues long. The V and J ends lost 0 bases and 3 bases respectively, with 24 bases between them. The DNA for the CDR3 is TGTGCCAGCAGCTTGGAAGGCAACCCACTTTTCCAAGGCAAAGAGACCCAGTACTTC. Protein: CASSLEGNPLFQGKETQYF.

The rearrangement joins TRBV27 to TRBJ2-7; 7 bases are a match to TRBD1. Trimming cost V 5 bases and J 6 bases; bases outside gene matches: 7. The CDR3 is 13 amino acids. Germline assignment: CDR1 MNHEY and CDR2 SMNVEV (reference sequence). CDR3 nucleotides: TGTGCCAGCAGTCTTAGTTACAGGGGCGAGCAGTACTTC. As protein: CASSLSYRGEQYF.

The chain recombines TRBV29-1 with TRBJ2-1, with TRBD2 matching 9 bases. J was trimmed by 5 bases and V by 2 bases; bases with no gene match: 13. The germline V gene encodes CDR1 SQVTM and CDR2 ANQGSEA. The CDR3 runs 17 residues. The CDR3, as DNA: TGCAGCGTTGAATCGGTAGGCGGGAGGGCCGGACACAATGAGCAGTTCTTC. It codes for CSVESVGGRAGHNEQFF.

The CDR3 coding sequence is TGCAGCGTTGTACCGCGTCTTGGCGGCACCATATATTTT. Translated: CSVVPRLGGTIYF. V is TRBV29-1 and J is TRBJ1-3, with no clear D. Trimming removed 4 bases at V and 9 bases at J, with 16 bases between. The CDR3 extends over 13 amino acids. CDR1 SQVTM and CDR2 ANQGSEA come from the germline V gene. Using reference TRBV29-1 and TRBJ1-3 for the parts outside the CDR3, the full variable domain is SAVISQKPSRDICQRGTSLTIQCQVDSQVTMMFWYRQQPGQSLTLIATANQGSEATYESGFVIDKFPISRPNLTFSTLTVSNMSPEDSSIYLCSVVPRLGGTIYFGEGSWLTVV.

This clonotype occurred a few times. The chain employs TRBV29-1 and TRBJ2-1, with 9 bases that match TRBD1. V dropped 6 bases and J dropped 6; count of bases not matched to a gene: 6. Germline V gives CDR1 SQVTM, CDR2 ANQGSEA. This CDR3 is built from 13 residues. The CDR3 sequence is CSVGTGPVNEQFF. CDR3 in DNA: TGCAGCGTCGGGACAGGGCCGGTCAATGAGCAGTTCTTC.

This clonotype was seen only a few times. The V gene is TRBV19, the J gene TRBJ2-3; D remains ambiguous. The CDR3 runs to 14 residues. CDR1 is LNHDA, CDR2 SQIVND, per germline (reference sequence). Between the trimmed V and J ends, which lost 10 bases and 8 bases, there was a span of 22 bases. The CDR3 bases are TGTGCCACCAAGGGTCTCTCTAGAGGCCGTACGCAGTATTTT. This gives the protein CATKGLSRGRTQYF.

The chain links TRBV20-1 to TRBJ1-1, with a weak D call TRBD1 (5 bases). V was clipped by 2 bases and J by 5 bases, with 12 bases between them. Germline V gives CDR1 DFQATT, CDR2 SNEGSKA (reference sequence). CDR3 length: 13 residues. CDR3 sequence reads: CSARPGGKTEAFF. In DNA form, the CDR3 reads TGCAGTGCTAGACCCGGGGGGAAGACTGAAGCTTTCTTT.

The gene calls are TRBV29-1 and TRBJ1-2; 7 bases match TRBD1. The J segment lost 7 bases and the V segment lost 7 bases, leaving 6 bases of the junction unmatched. This CDR3 contains 11 residues. The germline V gene has CDR1 SQVTM and CDR2 ANQGSEA. Here the CDR3 DNA reads TGCAGCGACGACAGGGTACGTGGCTACACCTTC. This gives the protein CSDDRVRGYTF.

This rearrangement joins TRBV5-5 to TRBJ2-6, with D unclear. Germline V gene sequence: CDR1 SGHKS, CDR2 YYEKEE (reference sequence). This CDR3 is 16 amino acids long. The germline V and J ends were trimmed by 2 bases and 1 base, with 10 bases remaining between them. CDR3: CASSLSPLSGANVLTF. The CDR3 DNA follows: TGTGCCAGCAGCTTATCTCCGCTTTCTGGGGCCAACGTCCTGACTTTC.

This chain connects TRBV29-1 to TRBJ2-2, with D perhaps matching TRBD2 (5 bases). The germline gives CDR1 SQVTM, CDR2 ANQGSEA. V was trimmed by 7 bases and J by 7 bases, leaving 10 bases between them. CDR3 length: 11 residues. The CDR3 sequence is CSATRGGELFF. CDR3 bases: TGCAGCGCCACCCGGGGCGGGGAGCTGTTTTTT.

The rearrangement joins TRBV7-8 to TRBJ2-7, with D tentatively TRBD2 (6 bases). The V end lost 0 bases, the J end lost 3 bases, and 12 bases lay between the germline ends. Germline CDR1 SGHVS, CDR2 FQNEAQ. The CDR3 has 15 amino acids. CDR3 nucleotides: TGTGCCAGCAGCTTAGCTATGGGACTCAACTACGAGCAGTACTTC. Protein sequence: CASSLAMGLNYEQYF.

As DNA, the CDR3 is TGTGCCAGCAGGAACATCGACTCCTACGAGCAGTACTTC. Translated: CASRNIDSYEQYF. The chain carries TRBV27 and TRBJ2-7; D is undetermined. The V end was cut by 6 bases, the J end by 0 bases, with 9 bases between. The CDR3 runs to 13 residues. Germline CDR1 reads MNHEY; CDR2 reads SMNVEV (reference sequence).

This chain links TRBV11-2 with TRBJ1-1, with a tentative D call TRBD1 (5 bases). The CDR3 has 16 residues. Germline lookup yields CDR1 SGHAT and CDR2 FQNNGV. V lost 4 bases, J lost 0 bases, and 15 bases lay in between. The CDR3 spells CASSSLKGRLNTEAFF. For the CDR3, the DNA is TGTGCCAGCAGCTCTCTGAAGGGGCGGTTGAACACTGAAGCTTTCTTT.

This clonotype was observed a few times. The gene calls are TRBV6-2 or TRBV6-3 and TRBJ2-5; D is ambiguous. Germline CDR1 is MNHEY and CDR2 is SVGEGT. V was shortened by 5 bases and J by 2 bases, with 9 bases between the two germline ends. This CDR3 is 13 amino acids long. This CDR3 reads CASSQYVQETQYF. CDR3 nucleotides: TGTGCCAGCAGTCAGTATGTTCAAGAGACCCAGTACTTC.

This chain connects TRBV29-1 to TRBJ1-2, with D possibly TRBD1 on 5 matching bases. The CDR3 totals 15 residues. Germline values: CDR1 SQVTM, CDR2 ANQGSEA. V was clipped by 4 bases and J by 4 bases, with 19 bases between them. CDR3 protein: CSVAPIQGISYGYTF. The CDR3 nucleotides are TGCAGCGTTGCCCCGATCCAGGGTATAAGCTATGGCTACACCTTC.

This chain connects TRBV19 to TRBJ2-7; 9 bases line up with TRBD1. Germline CDR1 reads LNHDA; CDR2 reads SQIVND (reference sequence). Germline trimming cut 1 base from V and 4 bases from J; bases unmatched to any gene: 8. The CDR3 has 16 residues. The CDR3 loop reads CASSIVPRDREYEQYF. Written as DNA, the CDR3 is TGTGCCAGTAGTATAGTCCCTCGGGACAGGGAATACGAGCAGTACTTC.